The sequence of this T cell receptor (beta chain) was determined in a study of T-cell memory formation after mild COVID-19. On the study more broadly: Clustering of TCRs was largely donor specific. Study findings and constraints: A second wave expanding day 15 to 37 was CD4+-biased; contracting clones were balanced.

The CDR3 contains 13 residues. Germline-derived CDR1 and CDR2 are SEHNR and FQNEAQ (reference sequence). Trimming at V came to 5 bases and at J to 7 bases, leaving 7 bases not matched to a gene. TCRdb called the 5' RACE reads again in MiXCR, with one record for every CDR3 protein. The sample lists 55,000 to 75,000 distinct CDR3 sequences, about a quarter occurring once. This clonotype was observed a handful of times. The antigen is unknown. This receptor was identified in a man younger than 35 who had mild COVID-19 (a few samples of this study predate the infection). Cell type and time point are not known. V usage is TRBV7-9 and J usage is TRBJ2-7, with TRBD1 matching 8 bases. The sample was PBMCs or a T cell subset sorted from them (not recorded which). The CDR3 sequence is CASSPMDRVEQYV. The CDR3 DNA reads as TGTGCCAGCAGCCCGATGGACAGGGTAGAGCAGTACGTC.